The 6 T cell receptor beta chains reported below all come from one sample, sequenced in a study of T cells in Graves' hyperthyroidism and ophthalmopathy. Authors of the study amplified TCR beta CDR3 regions from RNA transcripts. First-round RT-PCR targeting the TCR CDR3 was performed with the HTBI primer set. TCRdb re-analysed the multiplex PCR reads in MiXCR, keeping a single row per CDR3 protein. The sample has roughly 300,000 distinct CDR3 sequences; 21% are singletons. Input material: blood. These receptors were collected from a woman between 45 and 60 years old with Graves' hyperthyroidism.

This clonotype was observed at least ten times. The rearrangement joins TRBV5-1 to TRBJ2-7; possibly TRBD1 or TRBD2 for D (5 bases each). CDR1 and CDR2 (germline): SGHRS, YFSETQ. This CDR3 comprises 13 residues. V shed 3 bases and J shed 6 bases, with 13 bases lying between them. The CDR3 reads CASSSGTGREQYF. The CDR3 region has the DNA TGCGCCAGCAGCTCAGGGACCGGCCGCGAGCAGTACTTC.

Many counts were recorded for this clonotype. A much larger clone differs by one base, so this may be a read error. The chain recombines TRBV12-3 or TRBV12-4 with TRBJ1-2, with D perhaps matching TRBD1 (6 bases). The V end was cut by 7 bases, the J end by 6 bases, with 21 bases between. This CDR3 is 15 amino acids long. The CDR3 bases are TGTGCCAGCACCCTGAGTAACAGGGCTTTTCATGGCTACACCTTC. Protein sequence: CASTLSNRAFHGYTF.

The table lists this clonotype with many counts. V usage is TRBV3-1 and J usage is TRBJ2-1; D unresolved. Deletions cut 0 bases from V and 4 bases from J, with 4 bases between. The CDR3 is 13 amino acids. The V gene's germline CDR1 is LGHDT and CDR2 YNNKEL (reference sequence). CDR3 region: CASSQDLYNEQFF. CDR3 sequence (DNA): TGTGCCAGCAGCCAAGATTTATACAATGAGCAGTTCTTC.

This clonotype came up many times. This rearrangement joins TRBV18 to TRBJ1-2; possibly TRBD1 for D (6 bases). Trimming shortened V by 3 bases and J by 4 bases, and 15 bases separated the two germline ends. The CDR3 covers 15 residues. The germline CDR1 and CDR2 sequences are KGHSH and LQKENI. The CDR3 sequence is CASSPGGQATYGYTF. DNA of the CDR3: TGTGCCAGCTCACCGGGGGGGCAGGCCACCTATGGCTACACCTTC. Full variable domain (outside the CDR3, taken from reference TRBV18 and TRBJ1-2): NAGVMQNPRHLVRRRGQEARLRCSPMKGHSHVYWYRQLPEEGLKFMVYLQKENIIDESGMPKERFSAEFPKEGPSILRIQQVVRGDSAAYFCASSPGGQATYGYTFGSGTRLTVV.

This clonotype was detected ten times or more. This chain uses TRBV20-1 with TRBJ2-7, with TRBD2 matching over 7 bases. Germline CDR1 is DFQATT and CDR2 is SNEGSKA (reference sequence). The ends lost 0 bases at V and 2 bases at J; junction bases unmatched: 7. The CDR3 consists of 15 residues. The CDR3 spells CSARDVGGSAYEQYF. CDR3 bases: TGCAGTGCTAGAGATGTAGGCGGGAGTGCCTACGAGCAGTACTTC.

In this sample, this clonotype turned up many times. The chain uses TRBV24-1 and TRBJ1-5; 7 nucleotides align to TRBD1. This CDR3 has 16 residues. Trimming removed 3 bases from V and 3 bases from J; junction bases left unmatched: 7. Germline V lookup: CDR1 KGHDR, CDR2 SFDVKD. The CDR3 protein is CATSDSRTGTNQPQHF. CDR3 DNA sequence: TGTGCCACCAGTGATAGTAGGACAGGTACCAATCAGCCCCAGCATTTT.